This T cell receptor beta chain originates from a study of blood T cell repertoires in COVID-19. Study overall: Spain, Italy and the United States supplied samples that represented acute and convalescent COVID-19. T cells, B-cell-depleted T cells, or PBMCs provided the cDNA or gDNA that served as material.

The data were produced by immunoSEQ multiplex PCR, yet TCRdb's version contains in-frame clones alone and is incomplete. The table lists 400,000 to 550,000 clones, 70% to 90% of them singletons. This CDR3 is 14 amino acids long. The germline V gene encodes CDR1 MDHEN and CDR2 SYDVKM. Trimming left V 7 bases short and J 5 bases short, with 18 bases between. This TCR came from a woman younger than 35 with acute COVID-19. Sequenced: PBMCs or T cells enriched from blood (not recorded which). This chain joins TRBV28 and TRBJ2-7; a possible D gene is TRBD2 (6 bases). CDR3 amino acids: CASTPGPGGNEQYF. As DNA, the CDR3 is TGTGCCAGCACCCCCGGCCCCGGAGGGAACGAGCAGTACTTC.